The clone carrying this T cell receptor (beta chain) has ten or more counts. Antigen unknown. Aged 18 to 65, the patients had hyperthyroidism that was newly diagnosed and had lasted under 2 months. RNA transcripts served as the template for amplifying TCR beta CDR3 regions. Carried out on the TCR CDR3, a first-round RT-PCR used the HTBI primer set. One entry per CDR3 protein, called by TCRdb with MiXCR from the multiplex PCR reads. The table lists some 350,000 distinct CDR3 sequences, approximately 15% of them singletons. This record comes from a study of T cells in Graves' hyperthyroidism and ophthalmopathy. Study-level findings and limits: Most thyroid clonotypes expanded above 0.001 appeared in blood too.

Specimen: blood. This TCR was recovered from a woman aged 18 to 35 with Graves' hyperthyroidism that later progressed to Graves' ophthalmopathy.

The CDR3 spells CASKGDPSNQPQHF. The CDR3 DNA follows: TGTGCCAGCAAAGGGGACCCTAGCAATCAGCCCCAGCATTTT. This chain joins TRBV2 and TRBJ1-5; possible D gene TRBD1, 5 bases. The germline CDR1 and CDR2 sequences are SNHLY and FYNNEI. V was trimmed by 7 bases and J by 0 bases, leaving 10 bases between them. The CDR3 covers 14 residues.